This T cell receptor (beta chain) was identified in a study of T cells in Graves' hyperthyroidism and ophthalmopathy. The CDR3 contains 17 residues. V lost 3 bases, J lost 0 bases, and 5 bases stayed unmatched. Germline V gives CDR1 KGHDR, CDR2 SFDVKD. This clonotype was picked up many times. Its antigen is unidentified. General study results and limits: Blood also showed most of the thyroid clonotypes that were expanded above 0.001.

The source material, RNA transcripts, was used to amplify TCR beta CDR3 regions. In the first-round RT-PCR of the TCR CDR3, the HTBI primer set was used. TCRdb reprocessed the multiplex PCR reads via MiXCR and lists one record per CDR3 protein. The table records 500,000 to 750,000 distinct CDR3 sequences, approximately 44% of them present only once. This rearrangement joins TRBV24-1 to TRBJ2-5, with 11 bases aligning to TRBD2. Sequenced sample: peripheral blood or thyroid tissue (not recorded which). The clonotype originates from a woman aged 18-29 years with Graves' hyperthyroidism. CDR3 nucleotides: TGTGCCACCAGTGATCCGACTAGCGGGGCGTACCAAGAGACCCAGTACTTC. It yields the protein CATSDPTSGAYQETQYF.